These 32 T cell receptor beta chains originate from one sample sequenced in a study of technical replicates of blood from a few donors. Sequencing used immunoSEQ multiplex PCR; TCRdb keeps in-frame clones, though not all of them. The top ten clones hold 0.39% of a sample with 55,000 to 75,000 clones, roughly 94% of them seen once. Input material: T cells isolated from PBMCs. Receptor source: a human donor in good health.

CDR3 nucleotide sequence: TGTGCCAGCAGCGGTGGACAGGGGACTGAAGCTTTCTTT. It is translated as CASSGGQGTEAFF. The chain joins TRBV9 to TRBJ1-1, with 9 bases identical to TRBD1. Germline CDR1 SGDLS, CDR2 YYNGEE. The J segment lost 5 bases and the V segment lost 3 bases, leaving 2 bases of the junction unmatched. There are 13 residues in the CDR3.

V and J are TRBV9 and TRBJ1-5, with D perhaps TRBD1 (6 bases). Germline V gene data show CDR1 as SGDLS and CDR2 as YYNGEE. Trimming took 3 bases from V and 4 from J, leaving 11 bases between them. This CDR3 region has 14 residues. The CDR3 region has the DNA TGTGCCAGCAGCGCAGGGGCAGAGAATCAGCCCCAGCATTTT. Amino acids: CASSAGAENQPQHF.

This clone showed up just once. One end of the junction does not line up with germline, which may come from a read error. The chain employs TRBV7-7 and TRBJ2-1; possible D gene TRBD2, 6 bases. The germline V gene has CDR1 SSHAT and CDR2 FNYEAQ (reference sequence). The CDR3 totals 19 residues. The CDR3 DNA is TGTGCTAGCAGCTTAGTTCCCTATGGGCGGGATAGCTCCTACAATGAGCAGTTCTTC. Translated, it gives CASSLVPYGRDSSYNEQFF.

The rearrangement joins TRBV30 to TRBJ2-1; 7 bases map to TRBD1. In germline, CDR1 is GTSNPN, CDR2 SVGIG (reference sequence). The CDR3 contains 12 residues. Unmatched junction bases numbered 4, after V lost 5 bases and J lost 6 bases. CDR3 in DNA: TGTGCCTGGGCCTACAGGGGCAATGAGCAGTTCTTC. As protein: CAWAYRGNEQFF. Full variable domain (outside the CDR3, taken from reference TRBV30 and TRBJ2-1): SQTIHQWPATLVQPVGSPLSLECTVEGTSNPNLYWYRQAAGRGLQLLFYSVGIGQISSEVPQNLSASRPQDRQFILSSKKLLLSDSGFYLCAWAYRGNEQFFGPGTRLTVL.

This sequence joins TRBV25-1 and TRBJ1-1, with a tentative D call TRBD1 (5 bases). The V gene lost 5 bases and the J gene lost 4 bases, with 8 bases spanning the gap. Germline V gives CDR1 MGHDK, CDR2 SYGVNS. This CDR3 region has 12 residues. This CDR3 reads CASSYGGTEAFF. In DNA form, the CDR3 reads TGTGCCAGCAGTTACGGGGGCACTGAAGCTTTCTTT.

Notes on this clone: Other DNA sequences of this sample code for an identical CDR3. The CDR3 reads CASSLDSHSGNTIYF. Written as DNA, the CDR3 is TGTGCCAGCAGCTTGGACAGCCACTCTGGAAACACCATATATTTT. The chain recombines TRBV5-4 with TRBJ1-3; D gene unclear. Looked up from germline, CDR1 is SGHNT and CDR2 is YYREEE (reference sequence). The CDR3 runs 15 residues. V shed 0 bases and J shed 0 bases, with 7 bases lying between them.

The chain couples TRBV5-6 to TRBJ1-1; maybe TRBD1 (6 bases). V was pared by 4 bases and J by 4 bases, with 14 bases between. This CDR3 is built from 14 residues. Germline lookup yields CDR1 SGHDT and CDR2 YYEEEE. The CDR3 DNA reads as TGTGCCAGCAGCATCCAGGGGAGGGGCACTGAAGCTTTCTTT. This gives the protein CASSIQGRGTEAFF.

This rearrangement joins TRBV15 to TRBJ1-4; 8 positions agree with TRBD1. The CDR3 spans 16 residues. The V gene's germline CDR1 is LNHNV and CDR2 YYDKDF (reference sequence). J gave up 4 bases and V 0 bases, and 4 bases lay outside the gene matches. CDR3 protein: CATSRERTGNNEKLFF. The CDR3 nucleotides read TGTGCCACCAGCAGAGAACGGACAGGGAATAATGAAAAACTGTTTTTT.

The chain carries TRBV30 and TRBJ1-5, with 7 bases lining up with TRBD1. The length of the CDR3 is 13 residues. Germline values: CDR1 GTSNPN, CDR2 SVGIG (reference sequence). V lost 4 bases and J lost 5; bases outside the gene matches: 5. CDR3 nucleotides: TGTGCCTGGAACAGGGGATTTGATCAGCCCCAGCATTTT. It specifies CAWNRGFDQPQHF.

This clone showed up just a few times. J is TRBJ2-7 and V is TRBV7-3, with 7 bases matching TRBD1. The CDR3 spans 15 residues. Per germline, CDR1 SGHTA and CDR2 FQGTGA. V trimming: 6 bases; J trimming: 2 bases; junction bases outside the gene matches: 10. The DNA of the CDR3 is TGTGCCAGCAGTCCCGGGACAGTCGTTGCCTACGAGCAGTACTTC. Its protein is CASSPGTVVAYEQYF.

The J gene is TRBJ2-5, the V gene TRBV9; 14 bases match TRBD2. Germline CDR1 reads SGDLS; CDR2 reads YYNGEE. There are 16 residues in the CDR3. Unmatched junction bases numbered 5, after V lost 2 bases and J lost 5 bases. CDR3 in DNA: TGTGCCAGCAGCGTCGGGACTAGCGGGAGTTTGGAGACCCAGTACTTC. Protein sequence: CASSVGTSGSLETQYF.

The chain has TRBV7-2 and TRBJ2-1, with TRBD1 matching over 12 bases. The germline V gene has CDR1 SGHTA and CDR2 FQGNSA. This CDR3 contains 14 residues. Trimming at V came to 5 bases and at J to 7 bases, leaving 3 bases not matched to a gene. CDR3 nucleotide sequence: TGTGCCAGCAGCGCGGGACAGGGGGCGAATGAGCAGTTCTTC. This translates into CASSAGQGANEQFF. The variable domain in full, completed from reference TRBV7-2 and TRBJ2-1, reads GAGVSQSPSNKVTEKGKDVELRCDPISGHTALYWYRQSLGQGLEFLIYFQGNSAPDKSGLPSDRFSAERTGGSVSTLTIQRTQQEDSAVYLCASSAGQGANEQFFGPGTRLTVL.

J is TRBJ2-7 and V is TRBV6-5; D perhaps matches TRBD1 (6 bases). The CDR3 is made up of 15 amino acids. Trimming shortened V by 8 bases and J by 3 bases, and 20 bases separated the two germline ends. Germline CDR1 is MNHEY and CDR2 is SVGAGI. The DNA for the CDR3 is TGTGCCAGCGGCGTCCTGGACAGTTTATTCTACGAGCAGTACTTC. It yields the protein CASGVLDSLFYEQYF.

The gene calls are TRBV5-1 and TRBJ2-7; unclear D gene. Germline CDR1 SGHRS, CDR2 YFSETQ. The CDR3 length is 15 residues. Trimming left V 2 bases short and J 2 bases short, with 14 bases between. This chain's CDR3 is CASSLDPTQPYEQYF. The CDR3 region has the DNA TGCGCCAGCAGCTTAGATCCGACACAACCCTACGAGCAGTACTTC.

V and J are TRBV4-1 and TRBJ2-7, with 10 bases matching TRBD2. The CDR3 has 16 amino acids. Trimming removed 0 bases from V and 3 bases from J; junction bases left unmatched: 5. The germline CDR1 and CDR2 sequences are MGHRA and YSYEKL. CDR3 DNA: TGCGCCAGCAGCCAAGACATACTAGCGGGGAACTACGAGCAGTACTTC. It codes for CASSQDILAGNYEQYF.

This clone was counted a single time. The genes are TRBV11-2 and TRBJ2-7, with D perhaps matching TRBD2 (6 bases). The CDR3 loop spans 16 amino acids. Trimming took 6 bases from V and 6 from J, leaving 24 bases between them. Germline assignment: CDR1 SGHAT and CDR2 FQNNGV. The CDR3: CASRLAEEGRGSEQYF. Written as DNA, the CDR3 is TGTGCCAGCAGACTAGCCGAGGAGGGCCGGGGATCCGAGCAGTACTTC. The full variable domain, completed using reference TRBV11-2 and TRBJ2-7, is EAGVAQSPRYKIIEKRQSVAFWCNPISGHATLYWYQQILGQGPKLLIQFQNNGVVDDSQLPKDRFSAERLKGVDSTLKIQPAKLEDSAVYLCASRLAEEGRGSEQYFGPGTRLTVT.

In this sample, this clone turned up once. This sequence joins TRBV30 and TRBJ1-5; possible D gene TRBD1, 5 bases. This CDR3 spans 14 amino acids. The germline V gene has CDR1 GTSNPN and CDR2 SVGIG (reference sequence). V was shortened by 1 base and J by 11 bases, with 18 bases between the two germline ends. The CDR3 reads CAWSAQGGGGTQHF. The CDR3 nucleotides are TGTGCCTGGAGTGCCCAGGGAGGTGGGGGGACCCAGCATTTT.

CDR3 nucleotide sequence: TGTGCCATCAGTGAGTCTACAGCCAGCTCCTACGAGCAGTACTTC. This codes for CAISESTASSYEQYF. V usage is TRBV10-3 and J usage is TRBJ2-7; D is unresolved. The length of the CDR3 is 15 residues. Germline V gene lookup returns CDR1 ENHRY and CDR2 SYGVKD. Trimming took 0 bases from V and 0 from J, leaving 9 bases between them.

This clone has a handful of counts. The CDR3 DNA is TGTGCCAGCAGCTTGTCTAGTAGGGGAAATGTGGATGGCTACACCTTC. This translates into CASSLSSRGNVDGYTF. The chain recombines TRBV5-4 with TRBJ1-2; possibly TRBD1 for D (5 bases). This CDR3 has 16 amino acids. The germline V and J ends were trimmed by 1 base and 6 bases, with 19 bases remaining between them. Germline-derived CDR1 and CDR2 are SGHNT and YYREEE (reference sequence).

Written as DNA, the CDR3 is TGTGCCAGCAGCTTAAGAGGGGAGGCGTCCTACGAGCAGTACTTC. Translation gives CASSLRGEASYEQYF. The chain recombines TRBV7-9 with TRBJ2-7; the D gene is possibly TRBD2 (6 bases). This CDR3 has 15 residues. Germline V lookup: CDR1 SEHNR, CDR2 FQNEAQ (reference sequence). The germline V and J ends were trimmed by 2 bases and 1 base, with 12 bases remaining between them.

The chain has TRBV27 and TRBJ1-2, with 7 bases lining up with TRBD1. Germline CDR1 MNHEY, CDR2 SMNVEV (reference sequence). V lost 5 bases, J lost 6 bases, and 15 bases stayed unmatched. CDR3 size: 16 residues. CDR3 loop: CASSMIDSGDSNGYTF. DNA for the CDR3: TGTGCCAGCAGTATGATAGATTCTGGGGACAGTAATGGCTACACCTTC.

The chain joins TRBV30 to TRBJ1-1, with D unresolved. The V end was cut by 1 base, the J end by 2 bases, with 5 bases between. The CDR3 length is 12 residues. Germline V gene lookup returns CDR1 GTSNPN and CDR2 SVGIG (reference sequence). The DNA of the CDR3 is TGTGCCTGGAGTGATATAAACACTGAAGCTTTCTTT. Its protein is CAWSDINTEAFF.

This chain joins TRBV5-1 and TRBJ2-3; D is uncertain. The germline V gene encodes CDR1 SGHRS and CDR2 YFSETQ. V shed 4 bases and J shed 0 bases, with 9 bases lying between them. The CDR3 consists of 14 residues. The CDR3 nucleotides read TGCGCCAGCAGCCCACTTTCTAGCACAGATACGCAGTATTTT. Amino acids: CASSPLSSTDTQYF.

J is TRBJ2-1 and V is TRBV6-6; TRBD2 matches at 13 bases. Germline-derived CDR1 and CDR2 are MNHNY and SVGAGI (reference sequence). J was trimmed by 7 bases and V by 4 bases; bases with no gene match: 4. This CDR3 has 15 amino acids. Here the CDR3 DNA reads TGTGCCAGCAGTTCGACTAGCGGGAGGAAAAATGAGCAGTTCTTC. It codes for CASSSTSGRKNEQFF.

The chain couples TRBV6-1 to TRBJ2-7; D is undetermined. This CDR3 spans 13 amino acids. Trimming cost V 4 bases and J 4 bases, with 11 bases left between them. Germline CDR1 reads MNHNS; CDR2 reads SASEGT. CDR3 amino acids: CASSGAGGYEQYF. CDR3 DNA sequence: TGTGCCAGCAGTGGAGCCGGTGGTTACGAGCAGTACTTC.

The V gene is TRBV6-5, the J gene TRBJ2-3; D perhaps matches TRBD1 (6 bases). CDR1 is MNHEY and CDR2 is SVGAGI in the germline V gene. This CDR3 comprises 14 residues. Trimming left V 6 bases short and J 6 bases short, with 16 bases between. Here the CDR3 reads CASSWGQTSDTQYF. Written as DNA, the CDR3 is TGTGCCAGCAGCTGGGGACAAACGTCGGATACGCAGTATTTT.

The chain combines TRBV18 with TRBJ2-4; D call uncertain. The CDR3 spans 12 residues. V was pared by 3 bases and J by 12 bases, with 12 bases between. From germline, CDR1 is KGHSH and CDR2 LQKENI. CDR3 sequence (DNA): TGTGCCAGCTCACCTCGTGGTACGGGTCAGTACTTC. As protein: CASSPRGTGQYF. The complete variable domain, with remaining parts taken from reference TRBV18 and TRBJ2-4, reads NAGVMQNPRHLVRRRGQEARLRCSPMKGHSHVYWYRQLPEEGLKFMVYLQKENIIDESGMPKERFSAEFPKEGPSILRIQQVVRGDSAAYFCASSPRGTGQYFGAGTRLSVL.

V and J are TRBV2 and TRBJ2-7; 8 bases fit TRBD1. In germline, CDR1 is SNHLY, CDR2 FYNNEI. V shed 6 bases, J shed 6 bases, and the junction held 4 bases outside the gene matches. CDR3 length: 12 amino acids. CDR3: CASRQGAREQYF. DNA for the CDR3: TGTGCCAGCAGGCAGGGGGCGCGCGAGCAGTACTTC.

The chain has TRBV4-1 and TRBJ2-1, with a possible D match to TRBD1 (5 bases). This CDR3 contains 14 residues. V lost 1 base, J lost 6 bases, and 10 bases lay in between. Germline-derived CDR1 and CDR2 are MGHRA and YSYEKL. The CDR3 loop reads CASSQGRATNEQFF. The CDR3 DNA reads as TGCGCCAGCAGCCAAGGCAGGGCGACCAATGAGCAGTTCTTC.

The chain employs TRBV9 and TRBJ1-1, with TRBD1 matching over 7 bases. The germline gives CDR1 SGDLS, CDR2 YYNGEE. V lost 0 bases and J lost 3; bases outside the gene matches: 11. CDR3 length: 17 amino acids. The CDR3 DNA follows: TGTGCCAGCAGCGTAGGATGGGCAGGGGGGTTTGACACTGAAGCTTTCTTT. It codes for CASSVGWAGGFDTEAFF.

The rearrangement uses TRBV13 and TRBJ2-2; 7 bases line up with TRBD2. The CDR3 contains 16 residues. After removal of 5 bases from V and 4 bases from J, the junction contained 10 bases not matched to a gene. Germline loops: CDR1 PRHDT, CDR2 FYEKMQ (reference sequence). DNA for the CDR3: TGTGCCAGCAGCACGGTTCGGGAGGCTGGCACCGGGGAGCTGTTTTTT. It codes for CASSTVREAGTGELFF.

V and J are TRBV2 and TRBJ2-2, with D unresolved. The CDR3 spans 13 residues. Trimming took 8 bases from V and 5 from J, leaving 12 bases between them. Germline V gene data show CDR1 as SNHLY and CDR2 as FYNNEI. The CDR3 DNA sequence: TGTGCCAGCCACTTAGATTGGACCGGGGAGCTGTTTTTT. Translated, it gives CASHLDWTGELFF. The complete variable domain, with remaining parts taken from reference TRBV2 and TRBJ2-2, reads EPEVTQTPSHQVTQMGQEVILRCVPISNHLYFYWYRQILGQKVEFLVSFYNNEISEKSEIFDDQFSVERPDGSNFTLKIRSTKLEDSAMYFCASHLDWTGELFFGEGSRLTVL.